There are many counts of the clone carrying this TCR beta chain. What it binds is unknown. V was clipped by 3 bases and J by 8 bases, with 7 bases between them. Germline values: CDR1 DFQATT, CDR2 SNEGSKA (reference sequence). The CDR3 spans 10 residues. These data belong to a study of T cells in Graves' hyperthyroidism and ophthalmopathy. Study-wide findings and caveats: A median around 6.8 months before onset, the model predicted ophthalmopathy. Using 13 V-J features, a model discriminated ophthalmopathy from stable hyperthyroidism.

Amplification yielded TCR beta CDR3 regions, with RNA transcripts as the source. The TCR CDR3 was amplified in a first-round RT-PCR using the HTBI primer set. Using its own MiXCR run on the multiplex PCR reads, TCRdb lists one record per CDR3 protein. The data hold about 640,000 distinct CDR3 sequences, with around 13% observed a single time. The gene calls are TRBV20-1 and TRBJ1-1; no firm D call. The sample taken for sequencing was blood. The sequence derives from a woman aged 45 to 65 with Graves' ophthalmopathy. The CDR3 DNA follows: TGCAGTGCTAGTGGCAGGGAAGCTTTCTTT. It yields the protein CSASGREAFF.